The rows below give T cell receptor beta chains drawn from one sample of a study of shared clonotypes between healthy human individuals. Assay used: immunoSEQ multiplex PCR; TCRdb lists only in-frame clones, some missing. Of about 2.2 million clones detected, 85% to 95% appear once; the ten largest clones hold 1.5% to 2%. The specimen sequenced was naive CD8+ T cells from PBMCs. The source of these receptors is a man aged 18 to 29 in good health. Some clones in this sample may be carry-over from other donors' samples. CDR3s include the opening cysteine and the closing phenylalanine or tryptophan. D genes are given only for firm matches. Clone size is not always given. Where it is, it says once, few, many or a class for expanded clones.

cdr3_aa cdr3_nt clone_size v_call cdr3_length d_call j_call
CASRGTGGVDTEAFF TGTGCCAGCAGAGGGACAGGGGGCGTCGACACTGAAGCTTTCTTT NA TRBV27 15 TRBD1 TRBJ1-1
CASSLGGRTNTEAFF TGTGCCAGCAGCTTGGGGGGTCGGACGAACACTGAAGCTTTCTTT NA TRBV5-5 15 NA TRBJ1-1
CASSLGNRGHQPQHF TGTGCCAGCAGTTTAGGGAACAGGGGGCATCAGCCCCAGCATTTT few TRBV27 15 TRBD1 TRBJ1-5
CASKSDRLAPNTEAFF TGTGCCAGCAAATCGGACAGGTTGGCCCCGAACACTGAAGCTTTCTTT few TRBV2 16 TRBD1 TRBJ1-1
CASSPDGYNQPQHF TGTGCCAGCAGCCCGGACGGATACAATCAGCCCCAGCATTTT NA TRBV5-5 14 NA TRBJ1-5
CASSLGLAGGPRELFF TGTGCCAGCAGCTTGGGGCTAGCGGGAGGGCCCCGGGAGCTGTTTTTT NA TRBV5-6 16 TRBD2 TRBJ2-2
CASSQRTESYEQYF TGCGCCAGCAGCCAACGGACAGAGTCCTACGAGCAGTACTTC NA TRBV4-3 14 NA TRBJ2-7
CASSLVGLLNEKLFF TGTGCCAGCAGTTTAGTCGGCCTCCTTAATGAAAAACTGTTTTTT NA TRBV27 15 NA TRBJ1-4
CASSLVPLSRPMGLEAFF TGCGCCAGCAGCTTGGTCCCTTTGAGTCGACCTATGGGATTGGAAGCTTTCTTT NA TRBV5-1 18 NA TRBJ1-1
CASSTRTGENNEQFF TGTGCCAGCAGCACTCGGACAGGGGAAAACAATGAGCAGTTCTTC NA TRBV9 15 TRBD1 TRBJ2-1
CASSPGLASAGNEQFF TGTGCCAGCAGCCCTGGACTAGCGTCCGCGGGGAATGAGCAGTTCTTC once TRBV7-7 16 TRBD2 TRBJ2-1
CASSLTGGRQETQYF TGTGCCAGCAGCTTAACCGGAGGCCGACAAGAGACCCAGTACTTC NA TRBV7-3 15 NA TRBJ2-5
CASSTSLEQFF TGCGCCAGCAGCACCTCTCTTGAGCAGTTCTTC NA TRBV5-1 11 NA TRBJ2-1
CASSEAPMTRLYGYTF TGTGCCAGCAGTGAAGCCCCAATGACAAGGCTCTATGGCTACACCTTC NA TRBV2 16 NA TRBJ1-2
CASSILYTGELFF TGTGCCAGTAGTATTTTATACACCGGGGAGCTGTTTTTT NA TRBV19 13 NA TRBJ2-2
CASSLTRGDEQFF TGCGCCAGCAGCCTGACCCGCGGCGATGAGCAGTTCTTC NA TRBV4-1 13 NA TRBJ2-1
CAWSPLRTANYGYTF TGTGCCTGGAGCCCCCTCCGGACAGCTAACTATGGCTACACCTTC NA TRBV30 15 NA TRBJ1-2
CASSIVRGTDTQYF TGTGCCAGTAGTATCGTAAGGGGAACAGATACGCAGTATTTT NA TRBV19 14 NA TRBJ2-3
CASSYSESGRPGEQYF TGTGCCAGCAGTTACTCGGAGAGCGGGAGGCCGGGCGAGCAGTACTTC NA TRBV6-5 16 TRBD2 TRBJ2-7
CASSLGSAAPIEQYF TGTGCCAGCAGCTTAGGGAGCGCTGCTCCTATCGAGCAGTACTTC NA TRBV7-9 15 NA TRBJ2-7
CASSDRAGGSINYGYTF TGTGCCAGCAGTGATAGGGCAGGGGGCTCGATCAACTATGGCTACACCTTC NA TRBV6-4 17 TRBD1 TRBJ1-2
CASSPTGLNEQFF TGTGCCAGCAGCCCGACAGGGTTGAATGAGCAGTTCTTC NA TRBV11-2 13 TRBD1 TRBJ2-1
CSVPTGENYGYTF TGCAGCGTTCCCACAGGGGAGAACTATGGCTACACCTTC NA TRBV29-1 13 TRBD1 TRBJ1-2